Listed below are T cell receptor beta chains from one sample, sequenced in a study of blood T cell repertoires in COVID-19. Libraries were prepared by immunoSEQ multiplex PCR; TCRdb keeps only in-frame clonotypes and omits some of them. The profile shows approximately 25,000 clones, 90% to 95% of them singletons. The sequencing input was peripheral blood. The receptors shown here come from a man between 70 and 80 years old with active COVID-19. CDR3s include the opening cysteine and the closing phenylalanine or tryptophan. D genes are given only for firm matches. Clone size appears in some rows only: once, few, many, or a class for an expanded clone.

length	V	D	size	J	CDR3	DNA
13	TRBV6-2/TRBV6-3	.	.	TRBJ2-7	CASSYYRYLGQYF	TGTGCCAGCAGTTACTACAGATATCTCGGGCAGTACTTC
16	TRBV9	TRBD1	.	TRBJ1-5	CASSVDVGGLGQPQHF	TGTGCCAGCAGCGTAGATGTAGGGGGCTTGGGGCAGCCCCAGCATTTT
14	TRBV19	TRBD2	.	TRBJ2-3	CASSAGLAGVSQYF	TGTGCCAGTAGCGCGGGACTAGCGGGAGTATCGCAGTATTTT
19	TRBV24-1	TRBD2	.	TRBJ2-5	CATSDLLCHLGRGRETQYF	TGTGCCACCAGTGATTTGCTGTGCCACCTAGGGAGGGGTCGAGAGACCCAGTACTTC
15	TRBV6-5	.	once	TRBJ1-6	CASSYGTPGDSPLHF	TGTGCCAGCAGTTATGGGACACCGGGCGATTCACCCCTCCACTTT
17	TRBV21-1	.	.	TRBJ1-2	CASRPGLGTDYNYGYTF	TGTGCCAGCAGACCCGGGCTCGGGACAGACTATAACTATGGCTACACCTTC
15	TRBV6-2/TRBV6-3	TRBD2	.	TRBJ2-3	CASSYGGGGTDTQYF	TGTGCCAGCAGTTACGGCGGGGGGGGCACAGATACGCAGTATTTT
15	TRBV28	.	.	TRBJ2-4	CASSSRSVAKNIQYF	TGTGCCAGCAGTTCGCGCTCGGTAGCCAAAAACATTCAGTACTTC
15	TRBV6-6	TRBD1	.	TRBJ1-5	CASSYSRQGDQPQHF	TGTGCCAGCAGTTACTCGAGGCAGGGGGATCAGCCCCAGCATTTT
18	TRBV21-1	.	.	TRBJ2-1	CASSRLAGGPVRYNEQFF	TGTGCCAGCTCCAGACTAGCGGGAGGGCCCGTCCGGTACAATGAGCAGTTCTTC
15	TRBV5-1	.	.	TRBJ2-3	CASSLRGTGTDTQYF	TGCGCCAGCAGCTTGAGGGGGACGGGCACAGATACGCAGTATTTT
13	TRBV2	.	.	TRBJ2-3	CASLGSVTDTQYF	TGTGCCAGCTTGGGGAGCGTAACAGATACGCAGTATTTT
17	TRBV28	.	few	TRBJ1-2	CASREGSAGGAGYGYTF	TGTGCCAGCAGGGAGGGGAGCGCGGGGGGCGCAGGCTATGGCTACACCTTC
15	TRBV7-2	TRBD1	.	TRBJ2-7	CASSLRQGAVYEQYF	TGTGCCAGCAGCTTAAGGCAGGGGGCGGTCTACGAGCAGTACTTC
12	TRBV12-3/TRBV12-4	.	once	TRBJ2-1	CASSLAAGQQFF	TGTGCCAGCAGTTTAGCTGCGGGACAGCAGTTCTTC
14	TRBV7-2	.	.	TRBJ2-7	CASSFRGTLDEQYF	TGTGCCAGCAGCTTTCGCGGAACTTTAGACGAGCAGTACTTC
16	TRBV18	.	few	TRBJ2-7	CASSPLTSAVGAEQYF	TGTGCCAGCTCACCACTTACTAGCGCGGTGGGGGCCGAGCAGTACTTC
12	TRBV29-1	.	.	TRBJ1-1	CSIRARGTEAFF	TGCAGCATACGCGCCCGCGGGACTGAAGCTTTCTTT
13	TRBV18	TRBD1	.	TRBJ2-2	CASSLTGSGELFF	TGTGCCAGCTCGCTGACAGGGTCCGGGGAGCTGTTTTTT
14	TRBV7-9	.	.	TRBJ2-7	CASRSSAYVYEQYF	TGTGCCAGCAGATCATCCGCGTACGTCTACGAGCAGTACTTC
20	TRBV18	TRBD1	.	TRBJ1-4	CASSRVRSGTGPTTNEKLFF	TGTGCCAGCTCACGAGTAAGGTCCGGGACAGGGCCCACAACTAATGAAAAACTGTTTTTT
11	TRBV12-3/TRBV12-4	.	once	TRBJ2-1	CASSRGLEQFF	TGTGCCAGCAGTAGGGGACTGGAGCAGTTCTTC
12	TRBV10-3	TRBD1	.	TRBJ2-1	CAISVTGNEQFF	TGTGCCATCAGTGTGACAGGGAATGAGCAGTTCTTC
15	TRBV5-6	.	.	TRBJ2-3	CASSPLGQQRDTQYF	TGTGCCAGCAGCCCGCTCGGACAGCAACGAGATACGCAGTATTTT
13	TRBV28	TRBD1	.	TRBJ2-7	CASEDRAGYEQYF	TGTGCCAGTGAGGACAGGGCAGGCTACGAGCAGTACTTC
17	TRBV11-2	TRBD1	.	TRBJ1-2	CASSFGDRGRRAYGYTF	TGTGCCAGCAGCTTCGGGGACAGGGGGCGCCGGGCCTATGGCTACACCTTC
16	TRBV6-4	TRBD1	.	TRBJ2-1	CASSGKGTGSYNEQFF	TGTGCCAGCAGTGGAAAAGGGACAGGGTCCTACAATGAGCAGTTCTTC
16	TRBV3-1/TRBV3-2	.	.	TRBJ2-1	CASSFQESGSYNEQFF	TGTGCCAGCAGCTTCCAGGAGAGCGGATCCTACAATGAGCAGTTCTTC
13	TRBV24-1	TRBD1	.	TRBJ1-2	CATRGTGRPGYTF	TGTGCCACCAGGGGGACAGGACGGCCTGGCTACACCTTC
13	TRBV12-3/TRBV12-4	.	.	TRBJ1-2	CASRKEIRGGYTF	TGTGCCAGCAGGAAGGAAATACGGGGTGGCTACACCTTC
16	TRBV4-1	TRBD1	.	TRBJ2-2	CASSHWTGVDSGELFF	TGCGCCAGCAGCCATTGGACAGGGGTTGATTCCGGGGAGCTGTTTTTT
15	TRBV25-1	TRBD2	.	TRBJ2-1	CASSESGRARNEQFF	TGTGCCAGCAGTGAAAGCGGGAGGGCCAGGAATGAGCAGTTCTTC
15	TRBV11-2	.	.	TRBJ1-4	CASSRQSATNEKLFF	TGTGCCAGCAGCCGACAGTCTGCAACTAATGAAAAACTGTTTTTT